This T cell receptor beta chain was identified in a study of cytomegalovirus exposure and HLA in healthy donors. PCR amplification relied on 60 Vbeta primers (plus 13 Jbeta primers). Assay used: immunoSEQ multiplex PCR; TCRdb lists only in-frame clones, some missing. The sample yields under 200,000 clones, 80% seen once. The CDR3 sequence is 15 residues long. Per the germline V gene, CDR1 is SGHNT and CDR2 is YENEEA. Unmatched junction bases numbered 7, after V lost 5 bases and J lost 4 bases. V gene TRBV11-3 combines with J gene TRBJ2-1; 8 nucleotides match TRBD2. The source is a woman between 50 and 59 years old in good health and CMV-seronegative. Sequencing was carried out using PBMCs. This CDR3 reads CASSPRGGPYNEQFF. CDR3 coding DNA: TGTGCCAGCAGCCCCCGGGGGGGGCCGTACAATGAGCAGTTCTTC. Supplemented by reference TRBV11-3 and TRBJ2-1, the full variable domain reads EAGVVQSPRYKIIEKKQPVAFWCNPISGHNTLYWYLQNLGQGPELLIRYENEEAVDDSQLPKDRFSAERLKGVDSTLKIQPAELGDSAVYLCASSPRGGPYNEQFFGPGTRLTVL.